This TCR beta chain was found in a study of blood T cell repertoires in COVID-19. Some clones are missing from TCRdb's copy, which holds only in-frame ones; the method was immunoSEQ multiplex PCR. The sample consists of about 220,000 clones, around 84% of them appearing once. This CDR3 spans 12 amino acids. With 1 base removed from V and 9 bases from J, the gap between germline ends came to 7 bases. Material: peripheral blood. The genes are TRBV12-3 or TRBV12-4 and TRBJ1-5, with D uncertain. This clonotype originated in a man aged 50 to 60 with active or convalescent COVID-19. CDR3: CASSLGAGPQHF. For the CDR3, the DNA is TGTGCCAGCAGTTTAGGGGCAGGGCCCCAGCATTTT.